Listed below are T cell receptor beta chains from one sample, sequenced in a study of T cell repertoires in cytomegalovirus infection. These receptors have no identified antigens. In TCRdb, the reads were re-called with MiXCR into one record per CDR3 protein. Of about a million distinct CDR3 sequences in the sample, under 40% were seen once. The sequencing here drew on cultured CD8+ T cells from PBMCs, taken from culture after CMV antigen stimulation. The source of these receptors is a human donor in good health (CMV status not recorded). Some clones in this sample may be carry-over from other donors' samples. CDR3s include the opening cysteine and the closing phenylalanine or tryptophan. A D gene is named only where the DNA matches it firmly. Not every row has a clone size; where given, it reads once, few, many or a size class.

clone_size j_call v_call d_call cdr3_length cdr3_aa cdr3_nt
NA TRBJ1-2 TRBV5-4 TRBD1 16 CASSLDPLTGNCGYTF TGTGCCAGCAGCTTGGATCCTTTGACAGGGAACTGTGGCTACACCTTC
NA TRBJ2-1 TRBV12-3/TRBV12-4 NA 13 CASSHSIRDEQFF TGTGCCAGCAGTCACTCGATCCGTGATGAGCAGTTCTTC
NA TRBJ2-3 TRBV6-5 NA 16 CASRAGLAVHTDTQYF TGTGCCAGCAGGGCGGGACTCGCGGTGCATACAGATACGCAGTATTTT
many TRBJ2-2 TRBV7-2 TRBD1 15 CASSLGTGRTGELFF TGTGCCAGCAGCTTAGGGACAGGGCGAACGGGGGAGCTGTTTTTT
NA TRBJ2-5 TRBV12-3/TRBV12-4 TRBD2 15 CASRLAGGPRETQYF TGTGCCAGCAGACTAGCGGGGGGGCCCCGGGAGACCCAGTACTTC
NA TRBJ2-4 TRBV19 NA 16 CASSTPVAGPENIQYF TGTGCCAGTAGTACCCCGGTAGCAGGTCCCGAAAACATTCAGTACTTC
many TRBJ2-7 TRBV12-3/TRBV12-4 TRBD2 14 CASSLEGRALEQYF TGTGCCAGCAGTTTAGAAGGGAGGGCCCTCGAGCAGTACTTC
few TRBJ2-1 TRBV6-2/TRBV6-3 NA 17 CASSYSVAGFTYNEQFF TGTGCCAGCAGTTACTCGGTCGCGGGGTTCACCTACAATGAGCAGTTCTTC
NA TRBJ2-3 TRBV12-5 TRBD2 14 CAQSGGGAGDTQYF TGTGCTCAATCCGGCGGGGGGGCTGGAGATACGCAGTATTTT
few TRBJ2-5 TRBV6-6 NA 16 CASSYAIGTLQETQYF TGTGCCAGCAGTTACGCAATAGGGACACTCCAAGAGACCCAGTACTTC
once TRBJ1-1 TRBV2 TRBD1 15 CASSGTGFGFGEAFF TGTGCCAGCAGTGGGACAGGGTTTGGGTTTGGGGAAGCTTTCTTT
NA TRBJ2-3 TRBV28 TRBD2 15 CASSFSGGAKDTQYF TGTGCCAGCAGTTTTAGCGGGGGGGCGAAAGATACGCAGTATTTT
NA TRBJ2-5 TRBV4-3 NA 16 CASSQEWWGGRETQYF TGCGCCAGCAGCCAAGAATGGTGGGGAGGAAGGGAGACCCAGTACTTC
many TRBJ2-2 TRBV4-1 TRBD2 16 CASSLEPAGMSGELFF TGCGCCAGCAGCCTCGAACCAGCGGGGATGTCCGGGGAGCTGTTTTTT
few TRBJ2-2 TRBV5-1 NA 15 CASSFWDTNTGELFF TGCGCCAGCAGCTTCTGGGACACGAACACCGGGGAGCTGTTTTTT
few TRBJ2-3 TRBV19 NA 16 CASSSTAISSTDTQYF TGTGCCAGTAGTTCGACGGCAATCAGTAGCACAGATACGCAGTATTTT
many TRBJ2-1 TRBV7-2 TRBD2 15 CASSGGGSSYNEQFF TGTGCCAGCAGCGGGGGGGGGAGCTCCTACAATGAGCAGTTCTTC
NA TRBJ1-1 TRBV4-1 NA 14 CASSQESENTEAFF TGCGCCAGCAGCCAAGAGTCCGAGAACACTGAAGCTTTCTTT
few TRBJ2-5 TRBV7-8 NA 14 CASSLVPGLETQYF TGTGCCAGCAGCTTAGTTCCGGGGTTGGAGACCCAGTACTTC
many TRBJ2-7 TRBV6-1 NA 14 CASSERAFPYEQYF TGTGCCAGCAGTGAACGGGCTTTCCCCTACGAGCAGTACTTC
NA TRBJ1-2 TRBV5-5 NA 14 CASSLEWGADGYTF TGTGCCAGCAGCTTGGAATGGGGGGCTGATGGCTACACCTTC
NA TRBJ2-1 TRBV28 NA 15 CASSLFPGFYNEQFF TGTGCCAGCAGTTTATTCCCTGGCTTCTACAATGAGCAGTTCTTC
few TRBJ1-1 TRBV7-6 NA 14 CASSLTGGDTEAFF TGTGCCAGCAGCTTGACGGGAGGGGACACTGAAGCTTTCTTT
NA TRBJ1-5 TRBV28 NA 13 CASSKQGIEPQHF TGTGCCAGCAGCAAACAGGGCATCGAGCCCCAGCATTTT
NA TRBJ2-2 TRBV12-5 NA 17 CASGDETGTANTGELFF TGTGCTAGTGGGGACGAGACGGGGACGGCGAACACCGGGGAGCTGTTTTTT
few TRBJ2-5 TRBV7-9 NA 17 CASSPGTRGFSQETQYF TGTGCCAGCAGCCCCGGGACACGGGGGTTCTCCCAAGAGACCCAGTACTTC
NA TRBJ2-7 TRBV29-1 TRBD1 11 CSVLSGGKQYF TGCAGCGTTTTGTCAGGGGGCAAGCAGTACTTC
NA TRBJ1-1 TRBV12-3/TRBV12-4 NA 13 CATRTGPGSEAFF TGTGCCACCAGAACAGGGCCTGGATCCGAAGCTTTCTTT
NA TRBJ2-1 TRBV6-6 NA 17 CASSYSPSVQGQNEQFF TGTGCCAGCAGTTACTCCCCCAGTGTACAGGGTCAAAATGAGCAGTTCTTC
NA TRBJ1-4 TRBV7-8 NA 17 CASSSGVGTGLGEKLFF TGTGCCAGCAGCTCTGGAGTCGGGACGGGCCTTGGTGAAAAACTGTTTTTT
NA TRBJ1-1 TRBV12-3/TRBV12-4 NA 11 CASSSGQPAFF TGTGCCAGCAGTTCCGGACAGCCAGCTTTCTTT
few TRBJ1-2 TRBV5-6 TRBD1 15 CASSLPGQGNYGYTF TGTGCCAGCAGCTTGCCCGGACAGGGGAACTATGGCTACACCTTC
few TRBJ2-3 TRBV19 NA 12 CASSPDVDTQYF TGTGCCAGTAGCCCAGACGTAGATACGCAGTATTTT
few TRBJ2-1 TRBV11-3 NA 14 CASSLGTLNNEQFF TGTGCCAGCAGCTTAGGGACTCTTAACAATGAGCAGTTCTTC
NA TRBJ2-3 TRBV2 TRBD2 15 CASPTSGEGTDTQYF TGTGCCAGCCCAACTAGCGGGGAGGGCACAGATACGCAGTATTTT
NA TRBJ1-2 TRBV5-1 TRBD1 15 CASSIRQGDNYGYTF TGCGCCAGCAGCATCCGACAGGGGGATAACTATGGCTACACCTTC
NA TRBJ1-2 TRBV24-1 TRBD1 16 CATSDPGQGADYGYTF TGTGCCACCAGTGATCCGGGACAGGGGGCGGACTATGGCTACACCTTC
NA TRBJ2-3 TRBV12-3/TRBV12-4 TRBD2 15 CASSFRGGGTDTQYF TGTGCCAGCAGTTTCCGGGGGGGTGGGACAGATACGCAGTATTTT
many TRBJ2-1 TRBV27 NA 14 CASSLSRGHNEQFF TGTGCCAGCAGTTTATCGAGGGGACACAATGAGCAGTTCTTC
few TRBJ2-5 TRBV7-9 TRBD2 15 CASSLRRGDQETQYF TGTGCCAGCAGCTTAAGGCGGGGGGATCAAGAGACCCAGTACTTC
few TRBJ2-1 TRBV7-9 NA 15 CASSLSDASYNEQFF TGTGCCAGCAGCTTATCAGATGCCTCCTACAATGAGCAGTTCTTC
few TRBJ2-5 TRBV20-1 TRBD2 18 CSASPIGGLAGDQETQYF TGCAGTGCTAGTCCTATTGGGGGACTAGCGGGGGACCAAGAGACCCAGTACTTC
NA TRBJ2-5 TRBV4-1 NA 15 CASSQRFRGLETQYF TGCGCCAGCAGCCAAAGGTTCCGGGGGTTAGAGACCCAGTACTTC
NA TRBJ2-3 TRBV5-4 NA 12 CASSLGSNTQYF TGTGCCAGCTCCCTCGGATCGAATACGCAGTATTTT
many TRBJ2-3 TRBV7-2 TRBD2 16 CASSFVAGGPSDTQYF TGTGCCAGCAGCTTCGTGGCGGGGGGGCCTTCAGATACGCAGTATTTT
NA TRBJ2-4 TRBV7-9 NA 14 CASEATGAKNIQYF TGTGCCAGCGAGGCCACGGGCGCCAAAAACATTCAGTACTTC
few TRBJ2-3 TRBV6-1 NA 14 CASATLQGTDTQYF TGTGCCAGCGCGACTTTACAGGGCACAGATACGCAGTATTTT
NA TRBJ1-1 TRBV7-4 NA 12 CASTGSYTEAFF TGTGCCAGCACCGGCAGCTACACTGAAGCTTTCTTT
few TRBJ2-3 TRBV27 NA 15 CASIGGGPGTDTQYF TGTGCCAGCATCGGTGGCGGCCCCGGCACAGATACGCAGTATTTT
NA TRBJ1-1 TRBV19 TRBD1 15 CASSLPGQPSGEAFF TGTGCCAGTAGCCTCCCGGGACAGCCTTCGGGTGAAGCTTTCTTT
few TRBJ2-3 TRBV23-1 NA 16 CASSQSRTASTDTQYF TGCGCCAGCAGTCAATCGAGGACAGCTAGCACAGATACGCAGTATTTT
NA TRBJ2-5 TRBV7-9 NA 16 CASSPAYTMYQETQYF TGTGCCAGCAGCCCCGCCTACACGATGTACCAAGAGACCCAGTACTTC
NA TRBJ2-4 TRBV4-3 TRBD2 17 CASSQERGSSGENIQYF TGCGCCAGCAGCCAAGAAAGAGGTTCGAGCGGGGAAAACATTCAGTACTTC
NA TRBJ1-2 TRBV5-1 NA 17 CASSFWEGPGRRYGYTF TGCGCCAGCAGCTTTTGGGAGGGACCGGGACGAAGGTATGGCTACACCTTC
NA TRBJ1-5 TRBV4-1 NA 15 CASSQHSGGNQPQHF TGCGCCAGCAGCCAACATTCAGGGGGCAATCAGCCCCAGCATTTT